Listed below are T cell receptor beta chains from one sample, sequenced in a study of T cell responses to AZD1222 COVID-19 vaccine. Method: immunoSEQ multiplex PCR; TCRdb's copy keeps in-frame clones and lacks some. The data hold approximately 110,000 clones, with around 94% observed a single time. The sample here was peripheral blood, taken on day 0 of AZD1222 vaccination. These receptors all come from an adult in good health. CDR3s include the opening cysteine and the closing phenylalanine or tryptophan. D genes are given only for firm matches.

CASSYSQGDSPLHF	TRBV6-5	TRBJ1-6	TRBD1
CASSLPTDTQYF	TRBV5-1	TRBJ2-3	.
CASSFSGQGYFRGYTF	TRBV5-1	TRBJ1-2	TRBD1
CAISDQGAEGYTF	TRBV10-3	TRBJ1-2	TRBD1
CASSFLQGWGLERQFF	TRBV27	TRBJ2-1	.
CASSESPTSGSEQYF	TRBV10-2	TRBJ2-7	TRBD2
CSVQRAVSYEQYF	TRBV29-1	TRBJ2-7	.
CASSARDYYNEQFF	TRBV2	TRBJ2-1	TRBD2
CAISPGGTVANQPQHF	TRBV10-3	TRBJ1-5	.
CASSLAGTGEKLFF	TRBV11-2	TRBJ1-4	TRBD1
CASSYPGTGSNEKLFF	TRBV6-5	TRBJ1-4	TRBD1
CASSLDGYNSPLHF	TRBV7-2	TRBJ1-6	.
CASSPGQGARGNTIYF	TRBV5-5	TRBJ1-3	TRBD1
CASRGSGRTNTEAFF	TRBV6-5	TRBJ1-1	.
CASSSLPPLNYTF	TRBV28	TRBJ1-2	.
CSVRETAGDNYTF	TRBV29-1	TRBJ1-2	.
CASSFRREYGTGELFF	TRBV7-9	TRBJ2-2	TRBD2
CASSQGPLARLAGGENTGELFF	TRBV4-1	TRBJ2-2	TRBD2